This entry features one T cell receptor (beta chain) sequence. Its target is not known. The sample belongs to a study of cytomegalovirus exposure and HLA in healthy donors. Study findings and constraints: Productive rates of about 87% or about 30% were seen for most TCR beta V segments in an earlier analysis.

A multiplex PCR was run with 60 Vbeta primers and 13 Jbeta primers. Sequencing was performed with immunoSEQ multiplex PCR; in TCRdb, only in-frame clones are kept and a portion is missing. The top ten clones hold 1.5% of a sample with 150,000 or so clones, more than 65% of them seen once. This CDR3 is 14 amino acids long. Germline values: CDR1 SGDLS, CDR2 YYNGEE. V lost 4 bases, J lost 0 bases, and 11 bases lay in between. The origin of this receptor is a male donor in good health and CMV-seronegative. Sequencing was carried out using PBMCs. V and J are TRBV9 and TRBJ2-7, with a weak D call TRBD1 (7 bases). The CDR3 here is CASSRRDSSYEQYF. CDR3 in DNA: TGTGCCAGCAGCCGGAGGGACAGCTCCTACGAGCAGTACTTC.